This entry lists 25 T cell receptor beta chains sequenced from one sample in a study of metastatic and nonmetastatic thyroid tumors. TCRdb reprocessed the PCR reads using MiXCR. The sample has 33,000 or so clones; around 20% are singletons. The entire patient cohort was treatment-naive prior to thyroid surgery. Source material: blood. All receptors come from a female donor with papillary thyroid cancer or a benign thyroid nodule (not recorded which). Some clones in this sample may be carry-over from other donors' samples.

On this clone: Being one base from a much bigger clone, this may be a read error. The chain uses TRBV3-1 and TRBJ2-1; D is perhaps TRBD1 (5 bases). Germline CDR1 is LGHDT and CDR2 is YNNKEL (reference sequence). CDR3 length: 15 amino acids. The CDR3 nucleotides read TGTGCCAGCAGCCAAGATCTTCGACAGAGCAATGAGCAGCTCTTC. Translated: CASSQDLRQSNEQLF.

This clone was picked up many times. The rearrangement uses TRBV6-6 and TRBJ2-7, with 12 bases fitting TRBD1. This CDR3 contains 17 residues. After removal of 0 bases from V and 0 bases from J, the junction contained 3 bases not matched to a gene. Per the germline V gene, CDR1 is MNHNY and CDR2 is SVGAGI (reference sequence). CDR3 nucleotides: TGTGCCAGCAGTTACTCGGGACAGGGGGCCCTCTCCTACGAGCAGTACTTC. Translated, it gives CASSYSGQGALSYEQYF.

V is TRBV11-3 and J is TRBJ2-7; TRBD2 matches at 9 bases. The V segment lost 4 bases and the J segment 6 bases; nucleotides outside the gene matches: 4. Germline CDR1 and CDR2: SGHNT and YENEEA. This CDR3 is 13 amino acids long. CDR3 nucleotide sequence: TGTGCCAGCAGCTACGGGACTAGCCGCGAGCAGTACTTC. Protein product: CASSYGTSREQYF.

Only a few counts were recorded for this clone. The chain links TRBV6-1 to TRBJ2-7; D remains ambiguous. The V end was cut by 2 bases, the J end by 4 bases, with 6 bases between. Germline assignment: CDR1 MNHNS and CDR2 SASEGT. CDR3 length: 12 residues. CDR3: CASSEKGYEQYF. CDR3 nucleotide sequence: TGTGCCAGCAGTGAAAAGGGTTACGAGCAGTACTTC.

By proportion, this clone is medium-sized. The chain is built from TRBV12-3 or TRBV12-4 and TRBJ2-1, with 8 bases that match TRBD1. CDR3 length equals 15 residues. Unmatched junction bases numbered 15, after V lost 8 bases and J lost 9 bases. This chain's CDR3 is CASGVIGRGRGEQFF. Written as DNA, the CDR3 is TGTGCCAGCGGGGTTATAGGCAGGGGGCGCGGTGAGCAGTTCTTC.

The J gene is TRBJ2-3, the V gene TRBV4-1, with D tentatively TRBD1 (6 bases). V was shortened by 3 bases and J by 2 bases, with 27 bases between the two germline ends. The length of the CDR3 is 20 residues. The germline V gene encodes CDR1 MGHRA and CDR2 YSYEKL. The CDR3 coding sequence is TGCGCCAGCAGCCACCCTGGGGGCGGCCACCAGCGGAGAGTCACAGATACGCAGTATTTT. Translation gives CASSHPGGGHQRRVTDTQYF.

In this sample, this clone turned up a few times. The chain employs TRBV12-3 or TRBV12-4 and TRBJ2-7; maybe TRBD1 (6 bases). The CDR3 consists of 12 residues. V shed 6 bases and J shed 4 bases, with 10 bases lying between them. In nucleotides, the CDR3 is TGTGCCAGCAGCGAACAGGGTTACGAGCAGTACTTC. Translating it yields CASSEQGYEQYF.

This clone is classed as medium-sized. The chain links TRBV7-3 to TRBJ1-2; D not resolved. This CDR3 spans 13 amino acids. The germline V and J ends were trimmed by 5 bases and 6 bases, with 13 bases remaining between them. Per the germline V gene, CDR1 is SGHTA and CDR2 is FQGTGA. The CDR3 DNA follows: TGTGCCAGCAGCCCCTCCCAAGGGCATGGCTACACCTTC. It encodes CASSPSQGHGYTF.

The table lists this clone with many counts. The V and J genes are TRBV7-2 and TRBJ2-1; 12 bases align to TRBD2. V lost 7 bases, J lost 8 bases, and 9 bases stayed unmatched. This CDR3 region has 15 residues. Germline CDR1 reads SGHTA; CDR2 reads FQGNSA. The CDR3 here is CASILGLAGTDEQFF. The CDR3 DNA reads TGTGCCAGCATCCTCGGACTAGCGGGGACGGATGAGCAGTTCTTC.

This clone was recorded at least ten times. The CDR3, as DNA: TGTGCCAGCAGCTTGGGACTAACCTACGAGCAGTACTTC. Its translation: CASSLGLTYEQYF. The chain links TRBV5-4 to TRBJ2-7; D is perhaps TRBD2 (5 bases). Looked up from germline, CDR1 is SGHNT and CDR2 is YYREEE (reference sequence). This CDR3 has 13 residues. Trimming took off 0 bases at V and 2 bases at J, with 6 bases between the two ends.

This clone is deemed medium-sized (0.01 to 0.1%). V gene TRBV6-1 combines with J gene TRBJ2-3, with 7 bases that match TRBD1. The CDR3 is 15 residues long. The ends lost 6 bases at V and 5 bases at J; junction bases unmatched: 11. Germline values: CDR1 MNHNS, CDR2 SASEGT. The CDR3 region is CASRAQQGSIDTQYF. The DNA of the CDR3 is TGTGCCAGCAGAGCGCAACAGGGGTCTATAGATACGCAGTATTTT.

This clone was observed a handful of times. CDR3 residues: CSGSPRADEQFF. The CDR3 DNA reads as TGCAGCGGAAGTCCTAGGGCTGATGAGCAGTTCTTC. The chain carries TRBV29-1 and TRBJ2-1; D gene uncertain. V shed 7 bases and J shed 8 bases, with 15 bases lying between them. Germline values: CDR1 SQVTM, CDR2 ANQGSEA. The CDR3 contains 12 residues.

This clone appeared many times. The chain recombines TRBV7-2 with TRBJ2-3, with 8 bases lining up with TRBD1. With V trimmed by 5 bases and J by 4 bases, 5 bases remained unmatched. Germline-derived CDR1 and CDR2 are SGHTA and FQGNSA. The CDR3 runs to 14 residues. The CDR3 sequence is CASSILDRADTQYF. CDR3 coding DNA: TGTGCCAGCAGCATCCTGGACAGGGCAGATACGCAGTATTTT.

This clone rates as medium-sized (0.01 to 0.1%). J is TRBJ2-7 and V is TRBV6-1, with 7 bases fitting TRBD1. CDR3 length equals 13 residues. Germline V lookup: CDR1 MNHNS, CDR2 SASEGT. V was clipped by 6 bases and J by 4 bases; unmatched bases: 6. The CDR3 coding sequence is TGTGCCAGCAGAGACAGGGCCCTATACGAGCAGTACTTC. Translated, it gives CASRDRALYEQYF.

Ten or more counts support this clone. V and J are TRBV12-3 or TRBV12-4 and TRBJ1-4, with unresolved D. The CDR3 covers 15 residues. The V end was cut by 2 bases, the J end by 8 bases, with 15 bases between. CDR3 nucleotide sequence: TGTGCCAGCAGTTTAACCCTTACCGGGGAGGAAAAACTGTTTTTT. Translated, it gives CASSLTLTGEEKLFF.

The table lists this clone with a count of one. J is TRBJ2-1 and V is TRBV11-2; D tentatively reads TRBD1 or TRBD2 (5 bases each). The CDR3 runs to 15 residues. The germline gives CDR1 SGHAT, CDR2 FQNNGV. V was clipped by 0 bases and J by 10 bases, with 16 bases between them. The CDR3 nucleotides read TGTGCCAGCAGCTTAGAGAGCGGTATGCAGGGCGAGCAGTTCTTC. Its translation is CASSLESGMQGEQFF.

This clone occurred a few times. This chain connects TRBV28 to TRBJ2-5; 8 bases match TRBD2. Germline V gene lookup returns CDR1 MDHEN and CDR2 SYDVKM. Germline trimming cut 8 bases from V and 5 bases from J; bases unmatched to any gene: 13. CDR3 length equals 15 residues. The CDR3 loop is CASRERGSPRETQYF. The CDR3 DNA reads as TGTGCCAGCCGCGAGCGGGGGAGCCCACGGGAGACCCAGTACTTC.

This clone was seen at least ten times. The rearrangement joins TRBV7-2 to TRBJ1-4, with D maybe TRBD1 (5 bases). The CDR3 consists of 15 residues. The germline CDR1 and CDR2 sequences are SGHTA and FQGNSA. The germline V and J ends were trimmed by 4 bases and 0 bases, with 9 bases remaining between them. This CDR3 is CASSSQGATNEKLFF. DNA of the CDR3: TGTGCCAGCAGCTCCCAGGGTGCAACTAATGAAAAACTGTTTTTT.

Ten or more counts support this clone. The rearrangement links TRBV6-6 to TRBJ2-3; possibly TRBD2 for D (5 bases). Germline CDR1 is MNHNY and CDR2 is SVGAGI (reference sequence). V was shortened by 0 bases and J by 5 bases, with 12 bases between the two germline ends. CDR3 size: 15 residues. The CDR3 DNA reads TGTGCCAGCAGTTACTCGGCTAGCCGGGGAGATACGCAGTATTTT. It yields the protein CASSYSASRGDTQYF.

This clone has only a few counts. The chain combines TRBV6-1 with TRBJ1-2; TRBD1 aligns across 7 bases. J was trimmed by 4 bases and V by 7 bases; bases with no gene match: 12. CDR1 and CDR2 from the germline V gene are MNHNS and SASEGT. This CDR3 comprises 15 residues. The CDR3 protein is CASNTGAGGAYGYTF. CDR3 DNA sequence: TGTGCCAGCAATACCGGGGCAGGGGGGGCCTATGGCTACACCTTC.

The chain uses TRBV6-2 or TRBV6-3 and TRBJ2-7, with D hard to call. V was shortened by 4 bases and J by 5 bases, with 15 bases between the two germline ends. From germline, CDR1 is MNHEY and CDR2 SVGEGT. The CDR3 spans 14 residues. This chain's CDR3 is CASSSARRPHEQYF. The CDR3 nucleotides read TGTGCCAGCAGTTCGGCCCGCCGACCCCACGAGCAGTACTTC.

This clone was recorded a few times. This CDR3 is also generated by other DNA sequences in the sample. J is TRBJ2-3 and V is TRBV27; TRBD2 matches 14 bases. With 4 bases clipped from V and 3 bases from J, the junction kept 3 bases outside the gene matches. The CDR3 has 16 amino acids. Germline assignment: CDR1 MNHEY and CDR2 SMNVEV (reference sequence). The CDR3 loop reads CASSSRLAGGTDTQYF. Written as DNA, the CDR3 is TGTGCCAGCAGTTCCCGACTAGCGGGAGGGACAGATACGCAGTATTTT.

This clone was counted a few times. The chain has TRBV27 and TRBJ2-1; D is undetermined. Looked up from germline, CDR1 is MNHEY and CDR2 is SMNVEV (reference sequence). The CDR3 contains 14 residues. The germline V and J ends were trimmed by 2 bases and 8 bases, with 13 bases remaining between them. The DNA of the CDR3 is TGTGCCAGCAGTTTACTCCCCCCATTGTATGAGCAGTTCTTC. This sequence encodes CASSLLPPLYEQFF.

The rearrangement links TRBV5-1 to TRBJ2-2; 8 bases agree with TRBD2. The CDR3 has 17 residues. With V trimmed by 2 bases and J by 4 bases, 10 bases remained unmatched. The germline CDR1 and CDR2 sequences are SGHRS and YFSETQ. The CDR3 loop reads CASSLISGGRITGELFF. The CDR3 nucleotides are TGCGCCAGCAGCTTAATCTCAGGCGGGAGGATCACCGGGGAGCTGTTTTTT.

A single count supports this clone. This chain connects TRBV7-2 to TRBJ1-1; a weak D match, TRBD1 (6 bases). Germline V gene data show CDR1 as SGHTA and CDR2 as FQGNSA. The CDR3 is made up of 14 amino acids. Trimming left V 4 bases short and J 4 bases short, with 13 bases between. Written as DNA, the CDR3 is TGTGCCAGCAGCTCGTTCAGGGGAAGCACTGAAGCTTTCTTT. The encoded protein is CASSSFRGSTEAFF.